A single sample is the source of the 9 T cell receptor beta chains below, sequenced in a study of blood T cell repertoires in COVID-19. Clones were sequenced by immunoSEQ multiplex PCR, and TCRdb holds only the in-frame ones, with some missing. The table records some 180,000 clones, 75% to 90% of them present only once. The sample consisted of peripheral blood. The receptor set was obtained from a woman aged 60-70 years with acute or convalescent COVID-19.

The chain employs TRBV27 and TRBJ1-4; D uncertain. This CDR3 spans 13 amino acids. Germline loops: CDR1 MNHEY, CDR2 SMNVEV (reference sequence). The V gene lost 4 bases and the J gene lost 0 bases, with 3 bases spanning the gap. CDR3 region: CASSYTTNEKLFF. The CDR3 DNA is TGTGCCAGCAGTTATACAACTAATGAAAAACTGTTTTTT.

The J gene is TRBJ2-4, the V gene TRBV27; possible D gene TRBD1, 5 bases. The germline gives CDR1 MNHEY, CDR2 SMNVEV (reference sequence). Trimming cost V 5 bases and J 1 base, with 12 bases left between them. The CDR3 has 15 amino acids. CDR3 DNA sequence: TGTGCCAGCAGTCTGACAGCCCCGGCCAAAAACATTCAGTACTTC. Translated: CASSLTAPAKNIQYF.

The chain couples TRBV6-5 to TRBJ1-6, with 10 bases aligning to TRBD1. The CDR3 loop spans 15 amino acids. Looked up from germline, CDR1 is MNHEY and CDR2 is SVGAGI. V shed 2 bases and J 10 bases; nucleotides not matched to a gene: 5. The CDR3 DNA follows: TGTGCCAGCAGTTACCTGGGACAGGGGAAGTCACCCCTCCACTTT. Residues: CASSYLGQGKSPLHF.

The V call is TRBV10-3, the J call TRBJ2-5; the D gene is possibly TRBD1 (5 bases). V dropped 6 bases and J dropped 1 base, with 9 bases sitting between them. Germline CDR1 and CDR2: ENHRY and SYGVKD. The CDR3 is 13 amino acids. CDR3 sequence (DNA): TGTGCCATCAGCTGGACAACCCAAGAGACCCAGTACTTC. It specifies CAISWTTQETQYF.

The gene calls are TRBV2 and TRBJ2-7; tentative D call: TRBD1 (6 bases). The germline V and J ends were trimmed by 6 bases and 0 bases, with 9 bases remaining between them. This CDR3 has 13 amino acids. Germline CDR1 and CDR2: SNHLY and FYNNEI. The CDR3 spells CASRKTGSYEQYV. The CDR3 DNA follows: TGTGCCAGCAGAAAGACAGGCTCCTACGAGCAGTACGTC.

The rearrangement uses TRBV10-3 and TRBJ1-2; maybe TRBD1 (6 bases). CDR3 size: 12 residues. V was trimmed by 10 bases and J by 7 bases, leaving 16 bases between them. In germline, CDR1 is ENHRY, CDR2 SYGVKD. CDR3 bases: TGTGCCACCGGGCCGGGGGGGGCTGGCTACACCTTC. It translates to CATGPGGAGYTF.

V is TRBV10-1 and J is TRBJ2-7; D perhaps matches TRBD1 (6 bases). Looked up from germline, CDR1 is WNHNN and CDR2 is SYGVQD (reference sequence). The ends were cut back, 5 bases at V and 7 bases at J, with 15 bases in the middle. This CDR3 comprises 13 residues. The CDR3 bases are TGCGCCAGCAGTTCCACAGGGTCGGGGGAGCAGTACTTC. It is translated as CASSSTGSGEQYF.

This clone was recorded only once. The genes are TRBV18 and TRBJ2-2; D is unclear. Germline CDR1 is KGHSH and CDR2 is LQKENI. Trimming took off 3 bases at V and 0 bases at J, with 8 bases between the two ends. The CDR3 consists of 15 residues. The CDR3 region has the DNA TGTGCCAGCTCACCGAGGCCGCCGAACACCGGGGAGCTGTTTTTT. It is translated as CASSPRPPNTGELFF.

The chain uses TRBV18 and TRBJ2-7; 9 bases fit TRBD1. Looked up from germline, CDR1 is KGHSH and CDR2 is LQKENI. The length of the CDR3 is 14 residues. V lost 3 bases to trimming and J lost 1 base; unmatched junction nucleotides: 1. The CDR3 region is CASSPTGGSYEQYF. CDR3 nucleotides: TGTGCCAGCTCACCGACAGGGGGGTCCTACGAGCAGTACTTC.